This T cell receptor beta chain was found in a study of blood T cell repertoires in COVID-19. As for the study in general: Samples representing acute and convalescent COVID-19 were sourced from the United States, Italy and Spain. In each case, the material was cDNA or gDNA derived from T cells, B-cell-depleted T cells, or PBMCs.

This clone appeared once. Germline CDR1 reads MNHEY; CDR2 reads SVGAGI. After removal of 0 bases from V and 7 bases from J, the junction contained 4 bases not matched to a gene. CDR3 length: 15 residues. In the source study's methods: For nucleated cells, counts were estimated from reference gene primer amplification. Repertoires were generated with immunoSEQ multiplex PCR, while TCRdb's copy carries only in-frame clones and drops some. Clonal size and the V and J genes are those of that table, whereas D and trimming came from the DNA. The sample has around 84,000 clones; about 88% are singletons. This clonotype originated in an elderly man with active or convalescent COVID-19. Sequenced input: peripheral blood. The genes are TRBV6-5 and TRBJ1-5, with 9 bases lining up with TRBD1. This CDR3 is CASSYSGTGRQPQHF. CDR3 nucleotides: TGTGCCAGCAGTTACTCCGGGACAGGGCGCCAGCCCCAGCATTTT.